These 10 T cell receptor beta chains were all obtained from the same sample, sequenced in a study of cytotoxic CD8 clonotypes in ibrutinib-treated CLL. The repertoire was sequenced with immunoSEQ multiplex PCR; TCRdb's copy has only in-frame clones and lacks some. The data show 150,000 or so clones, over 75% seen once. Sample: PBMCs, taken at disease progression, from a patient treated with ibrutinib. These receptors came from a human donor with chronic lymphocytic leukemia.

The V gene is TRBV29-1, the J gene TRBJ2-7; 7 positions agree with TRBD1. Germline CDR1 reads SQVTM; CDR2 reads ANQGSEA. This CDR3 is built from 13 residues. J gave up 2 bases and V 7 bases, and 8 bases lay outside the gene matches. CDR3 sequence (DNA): TGCAGCGCTCAGACAGGGTTCGCCTACGAGCAGTACTTC. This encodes CSAQTGFAYEQYF.

CDR3 sequence (DNA): TGTGCCAGCAGTTTAATTGGTACTTCGTTCGAAAAACTGTTTTTT. Its protein is CASSLIGTSFEKLFF. This chain connects TRBV27 to TRBJ1-4, with D hard to call. Germline V gene sequence: CDR1 MNHEY, CDR2 SMNVEV (reference sequence). V was cut by 2 bases and J by 8 bases, with 15 bases left in between. The CDR3 length is 15 residues.

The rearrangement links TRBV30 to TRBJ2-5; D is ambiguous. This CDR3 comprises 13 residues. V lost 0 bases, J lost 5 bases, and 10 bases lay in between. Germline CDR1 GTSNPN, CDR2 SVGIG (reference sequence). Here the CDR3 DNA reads TGTGCCTGGAGTGTACCAGGCCTGGAGACCCAGTACTTC. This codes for CAWSVPGLETQYF.

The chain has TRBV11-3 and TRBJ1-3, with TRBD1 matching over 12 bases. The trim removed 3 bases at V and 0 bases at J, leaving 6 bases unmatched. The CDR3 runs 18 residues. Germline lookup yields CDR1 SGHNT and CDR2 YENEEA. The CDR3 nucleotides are TGTGCCAGCAGCTTCCGGGACAGGGGGCTATACTCTGGAAACACCATATATTTT. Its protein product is CASSFRDRGLYSGNTIYF.

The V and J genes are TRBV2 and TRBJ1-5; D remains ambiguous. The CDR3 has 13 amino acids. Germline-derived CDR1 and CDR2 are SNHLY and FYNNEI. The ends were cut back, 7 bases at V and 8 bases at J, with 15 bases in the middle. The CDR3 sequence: CASTQSNSKPQHF. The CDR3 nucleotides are TGTGCCAGCACCCAATCAAACAGCAAGCCCCAGCATTTT.

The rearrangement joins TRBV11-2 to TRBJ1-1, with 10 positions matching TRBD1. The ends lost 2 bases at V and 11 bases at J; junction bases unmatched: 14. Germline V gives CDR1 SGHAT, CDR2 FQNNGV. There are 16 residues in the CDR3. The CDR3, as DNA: TGTGCCAGCAGCTTAACCGACAGGACAGGGGGTTTGGCTGCTTTCTTT. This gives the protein CASSLTDRTGGLAAFF.

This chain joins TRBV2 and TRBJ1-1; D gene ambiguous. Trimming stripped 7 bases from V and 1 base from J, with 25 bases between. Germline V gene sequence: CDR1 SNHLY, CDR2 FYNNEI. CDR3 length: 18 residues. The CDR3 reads CASIPPPTGARRNTEAFF. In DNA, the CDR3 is TGTGCCAGCATACCCCCTCCAACCGGAGCCCGAAGGAACACTGAAGCTTTCTTT.

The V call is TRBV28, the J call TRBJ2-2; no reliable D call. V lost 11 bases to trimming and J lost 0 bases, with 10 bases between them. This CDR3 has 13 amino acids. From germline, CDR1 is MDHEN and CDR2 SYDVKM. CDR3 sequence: CAAVGPNTGELFF. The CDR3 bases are TGTGCCGCAGTAGGCCCGAACACCGGGGAGCTGTTTTTT.

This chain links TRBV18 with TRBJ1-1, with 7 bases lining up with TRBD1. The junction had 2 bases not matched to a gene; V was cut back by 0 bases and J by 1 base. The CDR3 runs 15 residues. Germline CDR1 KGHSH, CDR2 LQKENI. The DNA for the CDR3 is TGTGCCAGCTCACCACCTGACAGGGCGAACACTGAAGCTTTCTTT. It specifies CASSPPDRANTEAFF.

The CDR3 loop is CASSQTGTTDTQYF. CDR3 nucleotides: TGTGCCAGCAGTCAGACAGGGACCACAGATACGCAGTATTTT. The chain couples TRBV7-2 to TRBJ2-3; 7 nucleotides align to TRBD1. CDR3 length equals 14 residues. Trimming at V came to 6 bases and at J to 2 bases, leaving 5 bases not matched to a gene. Germline-derived CDR1 and CDR2 are SGHTA and FQGNSA.